This T cell receptor beta chain appears in the sequencing data of a study of brain metastases from non-small cell lung cancer. The CDR3 loop spans 12 amino acids. The V gene lost 11 bases and the J gene lost 0 bases, with 10 bases spanning the gap. Germline V gene lookup returns CDR1 MNHEY and CDR2 SVGAGI. Generated by immunoSEQ multiplex PCR, the TCRdb table keeps only in-frame clones and is missing some. This table holds 1,700 or so clones, roughly four fifths found once. Whole-study results and caveats: Paired brain metastases and primary tumors largely shared TCR repertoires.

Details on this clone: Its cognate antigen is unknown.

This TCR came from a donor at least 40 years old with non-small cell lung cancer. Sequencing used tissue from a brain metastasis. This rearrangement joins TRBV6-5 to TRBJ1-1; D is unclear. The CDR3 sequence: CAATDMNTEAFF. For the CDR3, the DNA is TGTGCCGCAACAGACATGAACACTGAAGCTTTCTTT.